These 8 T cell receptor beta chains originate from one sample sequenced in a study of breast tumors, draining lymph nodes, adjacent tissues. One entry per CDR3 protein results from TCRdb running MiXCR on the multiplex PCR reads. The data show about 130,000 distinct CDR3 sequences, around 20% seen once. Breast cancer patients provided tissue from their axillary draining lymph nodes. Sequencing was performed on axillary lymph node tissue. All receptors derive from a female donor with breast cancer. Some clones in this sample may be carry-over from other donors' samples.

This clonotype has a count of ten or more. The chain joins TRBV19 to TRBJ2-7; TRBD2 aligns across 8 bases. Trimming took 2 bases from V and 6 from J; bases not matched to a gene: 3. Germline values: CDR1 LNHDA, CDR2 SQIVND (reference sequence). The CDR3 sequence is 13 residues long. Here the CDR3 reads CASSILAGSEQYF. CDR3 sequence (DNA): TGTGCCAGTAGTATACTAGCGGGCTCCGAGCAGTACTTC.

This clonotype was counted at least ten times. The chain employs TRBV28 and TRBJ2-7; D unresolved. The ends were cut back, 4 bases at V and 2 bases at J, with 3 bases in the middle. The germline CDR1 and CDR2 sequences are MDHEN and SYDVKM. The CDR3 sequence is 11 residues long. The CDR3 loop reads CASSWTYEQYF. As DNA, the CDR3 is TGTGCCAGCAGTTGGACCTACGAGCAGTACTTC.

This clonotype appeared many times. Here the CDR3 DNA reads TGTGCCAGTGGGGGGCGGGAGGGCTTACACAATGAGCAGTTCTTC. It translates to CASGGREGLHNEQFF. The rearrangement joins TRBV9 to TRBJ2-1; 9 positions match TRBD2. The germline gives CDR1 SGDLS, CDR2 YYNGEE. The CDR3 spans 15 residues. V lost 8 bases and J lost 5; bases outside the gene matches: 11.

The chain couples TRBV6-1 to TRBJ2-1, with TRBD2 matching over 12 bases. J lost 0 bases, V lost 7 bases, and 10 bases had no gene match. The CDR3 covers 18 residues. Germline CDR1 MNHNS, CDR2 SASEGT. CDR3 DNA: TGTGCCAGCATGCGAAGTGGACTAGCGGGGAGCTCCTACAATGAGCAGTTCTTC. Residues: CASMRSGLAGSSYNEQFF.

This clonotype was counted many times. CDR3 sequence reads: CASSPRTVNYGYTF. CDR3 nucleotides: TGTGCCAGCAGCCCCCGGACGGTCAACTATGGCTACACCTTC. The rearrangement joins TRBV9 to TRBJ1-2; no clear D. Germline V gives CDR1 SGDLS, CDR2 YYNGEE. CDR3 length: 14 amino acids. Trimming removed 4 bases at V and 2 bases at J, with 12 bases between. The variable domain in full, with the rest retrieved from reference TRBV9 and TRBJ1-2, is DSGVTQTPKHLITATGQRVTLRCSPRSGDLSVYWYQQSLDQGLQFLIQYYNGEERAKGNILERFSAQQFPDLHSELNLSSLELGDSALYFCASSPRTVNYGYTFGSGTRLTVV.

This clonotype appeared many times. CDR3 amino acids: CASNRGGGGYNEQFF. The CDR3 nucleotides read TGTGCCAGCAACAGAGGGGGCGGTGGGTACAATGAGCAGTTCTTC. This chain links TRBV6-1 with TRBJ2-1, with 7 bases that match TRBD1. V was clipped by 7 bases and J by 4 bases; unmatched bases: 10. The CDR3 loop spans 15 amino acids. CDR1 MNHNS and CDR2 SASEGT come from the germline V gene.

This clonotype has ten or more counts. The chain carries TRBV7-6 and TRBJ2-6, with a possible D match to TRBD1 (7 bases). V dropped 2 bases and J dropped 0 bases, with 23 bases sitting between them. The germline V gene encodes CDR1 SGHVS and CDR2 FNYEAQ. CDR3 length: 21 amino acids. CDR3 DNA: TGTGCCAGCAGCTTAATCAGTCAGGGGGACGCCGGGGGCTCTGGGGCCAACGTCCTGACTTTC. Encoded protein: CASSLISQGDAGGSGANVLTF. The full variable domain, in which reference TRBV7-6 and TRBJ2-6 provide the parts outside the CDR3, is GAGVSQSPRYKVTKRGQDVALRCDPISGHVSLYWYRQALGQGPEFLTYFNYEAQQDKSGLPNDRFSAERPEGSISTLTIQRTEQRDSAMYRCASSLISQGDAGGSGANVLTFGAGSRLTVL.

This clonotype showed up many times. The chain carries TRBV6-1 and TRBJ2-7; TRBD1 agrees at 11 bases. Germline CDR1 and CDR2: MNHNS and SASEGT. The CDR3 has 14 residues. V lost 9 bases to trimming and J lost 6 bases; unmatched junction nucleotides: 10. The CDR3 here is CARGQDRGLCEQYF. The CDR3 DNA is TGTGCCAGAGGTCAGGACAGGGGGCTTTGCGAGCAGTACTTC.